This T cell receptor (beta chain) was captured by sequencing in a study of shared clonotypes between healthy human individuals. General study results and limits: Compared with memory subsets, naive subsets generally had larger estimated richness.

Remarks on this clone: Its antigen is unidentified.

This CDR3 contains 13 residues. V dropped 2 bases and J dropped 8 bases, with 12 bases sitting between them. Germline V gene data show CDR1 as SGHAT and CDR2 as FQNNGV. Produced via immunoSEQ multiplex PCR; TCRdb's table is partial and in-frame only. The data show some 1,100,000 clones, with about 80% seen just once and 0.5% to 0.6% held by the top ten. The sequence derives from a man younger than 35 in good health. Some clones in this sample may be carry-over from other donors' samples. Sequenced material: memory CD4+ T cells from PBMCs. Regarding subset: CD45RA-negative fraction. The chain carries TRBV11-2 and TRBJ1-1, with unresolved D. The CDR3 bases are TGTGCCAGCAGCTTAAGACGGGAGATGGAAGCTTTCTTT. Residues: CASSLRREMEAFF.